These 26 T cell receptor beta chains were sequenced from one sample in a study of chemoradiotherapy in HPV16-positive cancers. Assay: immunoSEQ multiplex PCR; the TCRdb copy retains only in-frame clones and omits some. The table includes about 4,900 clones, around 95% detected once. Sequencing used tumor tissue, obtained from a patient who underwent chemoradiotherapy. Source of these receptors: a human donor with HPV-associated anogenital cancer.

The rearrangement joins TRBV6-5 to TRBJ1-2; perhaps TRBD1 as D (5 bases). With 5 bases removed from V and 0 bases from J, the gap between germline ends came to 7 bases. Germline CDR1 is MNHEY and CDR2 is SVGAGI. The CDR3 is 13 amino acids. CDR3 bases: TGTGCCAGCAGTGCGACAGCTAACTATGGCTACACCTTC. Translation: CASSATANYGYTF.

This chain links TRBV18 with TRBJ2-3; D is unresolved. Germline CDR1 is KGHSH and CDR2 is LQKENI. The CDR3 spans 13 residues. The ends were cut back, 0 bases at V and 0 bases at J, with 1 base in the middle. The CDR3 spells CASSPPSTDTQYF. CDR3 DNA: TGTGCCAGCTCACCACCGAGCACAGATACGCAGTATTTT.

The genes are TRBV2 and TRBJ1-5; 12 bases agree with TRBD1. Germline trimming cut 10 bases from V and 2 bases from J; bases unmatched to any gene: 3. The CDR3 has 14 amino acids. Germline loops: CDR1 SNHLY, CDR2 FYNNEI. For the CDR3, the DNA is TGTGCCATTGGGGACAGGGGGCGCAATCAGCCCCAGCATTTT. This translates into CAIGDRGRNQPQHF.

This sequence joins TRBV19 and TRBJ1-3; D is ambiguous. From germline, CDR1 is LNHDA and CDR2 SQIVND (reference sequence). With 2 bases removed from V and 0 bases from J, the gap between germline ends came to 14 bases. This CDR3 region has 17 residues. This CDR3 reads CASSIWVVPTSGNTIYF. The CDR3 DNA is TGTGCCAGTAGTATATGGGTCGTTCCCACCTCTGGAAACACCATATATTTT.

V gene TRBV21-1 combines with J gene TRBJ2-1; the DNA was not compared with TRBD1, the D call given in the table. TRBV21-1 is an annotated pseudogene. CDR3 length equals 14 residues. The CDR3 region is CASSVRQRHDEQFF. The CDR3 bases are TGTGCCAGCAGCGTCCGACAAAGGCACGATGAGCAGTTCTTC.

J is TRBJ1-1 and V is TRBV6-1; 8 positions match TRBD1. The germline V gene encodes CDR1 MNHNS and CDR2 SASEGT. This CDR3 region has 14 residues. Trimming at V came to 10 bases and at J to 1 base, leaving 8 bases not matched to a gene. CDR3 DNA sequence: TGTGCCACAACAATCGGGACAGGGAACACTGAAGCTTTCTTT. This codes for CATTIGTGNTEAFF.

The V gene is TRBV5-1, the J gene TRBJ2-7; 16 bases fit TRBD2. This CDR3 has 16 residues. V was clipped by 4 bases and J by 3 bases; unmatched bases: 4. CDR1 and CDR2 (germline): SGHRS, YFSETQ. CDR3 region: CASSPGLAGGLYEQYF. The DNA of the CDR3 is TGCGCCAGCAGCCCGGGACTAGCGGGGGGGCTCTACGAGCAGTACTTC.

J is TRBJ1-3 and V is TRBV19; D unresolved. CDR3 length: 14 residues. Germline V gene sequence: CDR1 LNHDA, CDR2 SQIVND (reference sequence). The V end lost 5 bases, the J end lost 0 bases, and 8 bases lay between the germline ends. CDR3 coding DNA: TGTGCCAGTAGTCGGCCAGGCTCTGGAAACACCATATATTTT. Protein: CASSRPGSGNTIYF.

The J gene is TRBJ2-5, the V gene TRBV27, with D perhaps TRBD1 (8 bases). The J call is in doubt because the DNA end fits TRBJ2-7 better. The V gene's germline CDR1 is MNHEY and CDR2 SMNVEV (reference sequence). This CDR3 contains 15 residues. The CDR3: CASSSPQGGAYEQYF. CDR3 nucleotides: TGTGCCAGCAGTTCGCCACAGGGGGGGGCCTACGAGCAGTACTTC.

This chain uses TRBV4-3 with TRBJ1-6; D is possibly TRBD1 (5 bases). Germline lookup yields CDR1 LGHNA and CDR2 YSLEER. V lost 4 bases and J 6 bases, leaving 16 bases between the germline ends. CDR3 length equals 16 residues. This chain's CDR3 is CASSLLPGGTNSPLHF. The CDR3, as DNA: TGCGCCAGCAGCCTTCTTCCCGGGGGGACTAATTCACCCCTCCACTTT.

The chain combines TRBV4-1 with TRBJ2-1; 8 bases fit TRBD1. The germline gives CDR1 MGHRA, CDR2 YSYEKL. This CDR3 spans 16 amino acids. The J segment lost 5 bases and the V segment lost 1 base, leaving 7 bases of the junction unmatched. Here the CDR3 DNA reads TGCGCCAGCAGCCAAGGGGTGACAGGGGTAAACAATGAGCAGTTCTTC. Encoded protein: CASSQGVTGVNNEQFF.

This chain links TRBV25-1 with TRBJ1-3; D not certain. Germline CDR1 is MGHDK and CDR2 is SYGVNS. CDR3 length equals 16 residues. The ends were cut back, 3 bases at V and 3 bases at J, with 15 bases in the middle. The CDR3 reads CASSDGEGMGGNTIYF. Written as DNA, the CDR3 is TGTGCCAGCAGTGACGGAGAGGGAATGGGTGGAAACACCATATATTTT.

For the CDR3, the DNA is TGTGCCTGGAAGGGGCCTTTCAAGTGGGCCCTCCACTTT. This gives the protein CAWKGPFKWALHF. The rearrangement links TRBV30 to TRBJ1-6; D might be TRBD1 (5 bases). Trimming removed 4 bases from V and 14 bases from J, with 18 bases in between. Germline loops: CDR1 GTSNPN, CDR2 SVGIG (reference sequence). The CDR3 consists of 13 residues.

DNA of the CDR3: TGTGCCAGTAGCCTCTACGGTAGAAGCCAAGAGACCCAGTACTTC. It yields the protein CASSLYGRSQETQYF. The chain recombines TRBV19 with TRBJ2-5; D is ambiguous. The CDR3 has 15 amino acids. The germline V gene encodes CDR1 LNHDA and CDR2 SQIVND (reference sequence). With 6 bases removed from V and 1 base from J, the gap between germline ends came to 15 bases.

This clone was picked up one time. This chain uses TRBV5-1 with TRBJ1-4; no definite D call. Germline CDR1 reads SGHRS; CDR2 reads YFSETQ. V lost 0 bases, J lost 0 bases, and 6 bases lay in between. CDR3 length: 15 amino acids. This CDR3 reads CASSLVSATNEKLFF. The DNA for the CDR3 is TGCGCCAGCAGCTTGGTGTCCGCAACTAATGAAAAACTGTTTTTT.

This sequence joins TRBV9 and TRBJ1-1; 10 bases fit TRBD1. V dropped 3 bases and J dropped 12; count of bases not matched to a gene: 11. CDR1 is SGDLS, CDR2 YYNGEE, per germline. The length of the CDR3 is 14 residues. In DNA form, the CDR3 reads TGTGCCAGCAGCGCAGGCAACAGACAGGGGGCGACTTTCTTT. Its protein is CASSAGNRQGATFF. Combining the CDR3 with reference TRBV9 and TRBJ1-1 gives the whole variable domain DSGVTQTPKHLITATGQRVTLRCSPRSGDLSVYWYQQSLDQGLQFLIQYYNGEERAKGNILERFSAQQFPDLHSELNLSSLELGDSALYFCASSAGNRQGATFFGQGTRLTVV.

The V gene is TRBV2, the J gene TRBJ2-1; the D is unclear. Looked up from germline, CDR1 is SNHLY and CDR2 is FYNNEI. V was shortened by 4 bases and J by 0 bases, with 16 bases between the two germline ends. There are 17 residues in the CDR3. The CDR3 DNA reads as TGTGCCAGCAGTGTTAGGTACGCGAGGAGCTCCTACAATGAGCAGTTCTTC. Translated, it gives CASSVRYARSSYNEQFF.

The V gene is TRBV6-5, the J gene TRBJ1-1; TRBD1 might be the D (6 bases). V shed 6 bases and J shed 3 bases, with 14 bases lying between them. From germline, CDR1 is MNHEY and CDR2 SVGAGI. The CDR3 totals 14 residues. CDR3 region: CASRRGGQYTEAFF. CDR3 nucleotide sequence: TGTGCCAGCAGGAGGGGGGGGCAGTACACTGAAGCTTTCTTT.

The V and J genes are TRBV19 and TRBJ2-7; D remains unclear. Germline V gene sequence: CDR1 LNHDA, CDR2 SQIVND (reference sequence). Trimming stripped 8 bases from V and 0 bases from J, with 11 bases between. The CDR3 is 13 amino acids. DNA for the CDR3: TGTGCCAGTTCAGCCTATACCTCCTACGAGCAGTACTTC. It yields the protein CASSAYTSYEQYF.

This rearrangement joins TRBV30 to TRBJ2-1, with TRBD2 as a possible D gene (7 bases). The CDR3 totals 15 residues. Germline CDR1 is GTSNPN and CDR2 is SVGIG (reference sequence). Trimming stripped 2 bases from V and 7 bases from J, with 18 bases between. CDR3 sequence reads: CAWSLPGGLTNEQFF. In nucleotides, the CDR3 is TGTGCCTGGAGTCTCCCGGGGGGCCTTACGAATGAGCAGTTCTTC. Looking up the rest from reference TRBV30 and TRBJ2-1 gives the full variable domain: SQTIHQWPATLVQPVGSPLSLECTVEGTSNPNLYWYRQAAGRGLQLLFYSVGIGQISSEVPQNLSASRPQDRQFILSSKKLLLSDSGFYLCAWSLPGGLTNEQFFGPGTRLTVL.

The CDR3 nucleotides are TGTGCCAGTAGTATGGACGGGCGGCAGAGCAATCAGCCCCAGCATTTT. Translated: CASSMDGRQSNQPQHF. The genes are TRBV19 and TRBJ1-5, with D hard to call. Trimming left V 3 bases short and J 1 base short, with 13 bases between. Germline loops: CDR1 LNHDA, CDR2 SQIVND (reference sequence). The CDR3 loop spans 16 amino acids. Combining the CDR3 with reference TRBV19 and TRBJ1-5 gives the whole variable domain DGGITQSPKYLFRKEGQNVTLSCEQNLNHDAMYWYRQDPGQGLRLIYYSQIVNDFQKGDIAEGYSVSREKKESFPLTVTSAQKNPTAFYLCASSMDGRQSNQPQHFGDGTRLSIL.

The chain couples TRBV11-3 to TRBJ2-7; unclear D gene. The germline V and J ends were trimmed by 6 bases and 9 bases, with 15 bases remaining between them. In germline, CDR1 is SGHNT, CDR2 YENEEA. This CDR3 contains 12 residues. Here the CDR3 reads CASRSPSSGQYF. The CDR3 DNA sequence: TGTGCCAGCAGATCTCCGTCCTCGGGGCAGTACTTC.

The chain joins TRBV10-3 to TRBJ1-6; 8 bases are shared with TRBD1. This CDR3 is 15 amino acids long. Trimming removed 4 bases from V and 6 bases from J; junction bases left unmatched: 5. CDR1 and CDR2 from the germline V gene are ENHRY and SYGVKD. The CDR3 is CAISANRGSNSPLHF. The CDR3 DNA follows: TGTGCCATCAGTGCTAACAGGGGGTCTAATTCACCCCTCCACTTT.

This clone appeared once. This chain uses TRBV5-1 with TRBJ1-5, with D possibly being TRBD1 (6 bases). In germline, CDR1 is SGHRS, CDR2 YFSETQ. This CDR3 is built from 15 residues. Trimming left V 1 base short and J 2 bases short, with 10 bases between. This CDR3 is CASSLTGSGNQPQHF. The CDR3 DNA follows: TGCGCCAGCAGCTTGACAGGGTCGGGCAATCAGCCCCAGCATTTT.

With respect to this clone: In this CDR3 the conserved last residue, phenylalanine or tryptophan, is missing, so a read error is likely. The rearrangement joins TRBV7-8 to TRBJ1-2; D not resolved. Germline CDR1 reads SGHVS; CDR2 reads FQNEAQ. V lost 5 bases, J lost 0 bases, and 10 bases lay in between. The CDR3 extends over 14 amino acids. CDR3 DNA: TGTGCCAGCAGCCGATATGATTCTAACTATGGCTACACCGTC. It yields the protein CASSRYDSNYGYTV.

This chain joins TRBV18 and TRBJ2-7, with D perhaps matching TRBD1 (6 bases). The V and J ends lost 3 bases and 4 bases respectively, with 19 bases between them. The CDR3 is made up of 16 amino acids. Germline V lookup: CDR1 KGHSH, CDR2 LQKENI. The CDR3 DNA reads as TGTGCCAGCTCACCTTATCCCACACAGGGCCCTTACGAGCAGTACTTC. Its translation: CASSPYPTQGPYEQYF.